These 27 T cell receptor beta chains originate from one sample sequenced in a study of shared clonotypes between healthy human individuals. Terminally differentiated effector memory CD45RA+ cells were excluded by CCR7 positive selection of CD45RO-negative cells. Sequencing used immunoSEQ multiplex PCR; TCRdb keeps in-frame clones, though not all of them. The sample records about 800,000 clones, 96% being singletons. Sequencing was performed on naive CD8+ T cells sorted from blood. The receptor set was obtained from a young man in good health.

The V and J genes are TRBV4-1 and TRBJ1-2; 9 bases are a match to TRBD1. V lost 4 bases and J lost 2; bases outside the gene matches: 2. This CDR3 region has 14 residues. The germline gives CDR1 MGHRA, CDR2 YSYEKL. The CDR3 DNA sequence: TGCGCCAGCAGCCCCGGGACAGGGAACTATGGCTACACCTTC. Its protein product is CASSPGTGNYGYTF.

The chain employs TRBV7-3 and TRBJ2-2; D not resolved. Germline CDR1 is SGHTA and CDR2 is FQGTGA. V was clipped by 5 bases and J by 4 bases, with 20 bases between them. The CDR3 consists of 17 residues. The CDR3 DNA reads as TGTGCCAGCAGCCAACTCGTAAGCCCGGGTGTCACCGGGGAGCTGTTTTTT. Its protein product is CASSQLVSPGVTGELFF.

The V call is TRBV2, the J call TRBJ2-7; D might be TRBD1 (5 bases). The CDR3 spans 11 residues. Germline V gene lookup returns CDR1 SNHLY and CDR2 FYNNEI. V dropped 2 bases and J dropped 9 bases, with 8 bases sitting between them. The CDR3 DNA is TGTGCCAGCAGTGAACGGACAATGCAGTACTTC. Its translation: CASSERTMQYF.

The rearrangement uses TRBV13 and TRBJ1-1; possibly TRBD1 for D (5 bases). Trimming removed 5 bases from V and 3 bases from J, with 13 bases in between. This CDR3 is 14 amino acids long. Germline assignment: CDR1 PRHDT and CDR2 FYEKMQ (reference sequence). CDR3 nucleotides: TGTGCCAGCAGCCCTATAAGGGGTGACACTGAAGCTTTCTTT. Translated: CASSPIRGDTEAFF.

This chain connects TRBV28 to TRBJ1-1, with 9 bases identical to TRBD1. V shed 2 bases, J shed 3 bases, and the junction held 16 bases outside the gene matches. CDR3 length equals 19 residues. Germline V lookup: CDR1 MDHEN, CDR2 SYDVKM. CDR3 nucleotides: TGTGCCAGCAGTTTACCCGCCCACCCACAGGGGGCGGAGGACACTGAAGCTTTCTTT. Its protein is CASSLPAHPQGAEDTEAFF.

The CDR3, as DNA: TGTGCCAGCAGTTACAGGGACAGGGGGCAGGGGGTGCAGTTCTTC. Translation gives CASSYRDRGQGVQFF. The V call is TRBV6-5, the J call TRBJ2-1, with 12 positions matching TRBD1. Germline CDR1 and CDR2: MNHEY and SVGAGI. CDR3 length equals 15 residues. V lost 2 bases and J lost 12; bases outside the gene matches: 8.

A word on this clone: The germline gene is not matched at one end of the junction; a read error may be the cause. V and J are TRBV2 and TRBJ1-3; D is possibly TRBD1 (5 bases). The CDR3 is 14 amino acids. Germline V gives CDR1 SNHLY, CDR2 FYNNEI. The CDR3 sequence: CASSEGPPGDTIYF. CDR3 nucleotide sequence: TGTGCCAGCAGTGAGGGACCTCCTGGAGACACCATATATTTT.

This clone appeared once. The V call is TRBV2, the J call TRBJ1-2; no firm D call. V was clipped by 1 base and J by 5 bases, with 14 bases between them. The germline CDR1 and CDR2 sequences are SNHLY and FYNNEI. CDR3 length: 15 amino acids. This chain's CDR3 is CASSEVAGFRYGYTF. CDR3 coding DNA: TGTGCCAGCAGTGAAGTGGCCGGTTTTAGGTATGGCTACACCTTC.

The V gene is TRBV7-2, the J gene TRBJ2-7; maybe TRBD1 (5 bases). The CDR3 contains 13 residues. Germline CDR1 is SGHTA and CDR2 is FQGNSA. The V end was cut by 4 bases, the J end by 3 bases, with 10 bases between. The CDR3 DNA reads as TGTGCCAGCAGCTACGACAGAGTCTACGAGCAGTACTTC. Encoded protein: CASSYDRVYEQYF.

The chain carries TRBV7-2 and TRBJ2-7, with 9 bases matching TRBD2. V lost 2 bases and J lost 4; bases outside the gene matches: 6. This CDR3 has 15 amino acids. The V gene's germline CDR1 is SGHTA and CDR2 FQGNSA. CDR3 in amino acids: CASSLSSSGIYEQYF. The CDR3 DNA sequence: TGTGCCAGCAGCTTATCGTCTAGCGGGATTTACGAGCAGTACTTC. The full variable domain, with the rest looked up from reference TRBV7-2 and TRBJ2-7, is GAGVSQSPSNKVTEKGKDVELRCDPISGHTALYWYRQSLGQGLEFLIYFQGNSAPDKSGLPSDRFSAERTGGSVSTLTIQRTQQEDSAVYLCASSLSSSGIYEQYFGPGTRLTVT.

The V call is TRBV7-9, the J call TRBJ2-7, with 10 bases matching TRBD2. V trimming: 5 bases; J trimming: 2 bases; junction bases outside the gene matches: 18. The CDR3 covers 19 residues. CDR1 is SEHNR and CDR2 is FQNEAQ in the germline V gene (reference sequence). The CDR3 here is CASSPPSGLAGVNPYEQYF. CDR3 DNA: TGTGCCAGCAGCCCCCCCTCGGGGCTAGCGGGAGTTAACCCCTACGAGCAGTACTTC. The whole variable domain, remainder taken from reference TRBV7-9 and TRBJ2-7, is DTGVSQNPRHKITKRGQNVTFRCDPISEHNRLYWYRQTLGQGPEFLTYFQNEAQLEKSRLLSDRFSAERPKGSFSTLEIQRTEQGDSAMYLCASSPPSGLAGVNPYEQYFGPGTRLTVT.

The chain joins TRBV9 to TRBJ2-7; 8 bases agree with TRBD2. The V gene's germline CDR1 is SGDLS and CDR2 YYNGEE. V shed 2 bases, J shed 0 bases, and the junction held 4 bases outside the gene matches. This CDR3 spans 15 amino acids. The CDR3 nucleotides are TGTGCCAGCAGCGTCCGGAGCGGGAGCTCCTACGAGCAGTACTTC. It encodes CASSVRSGSSYEQYF. The whole variable domain, remainder taken from reference TRBV9 and TRBJ2-7, is DSGVTQTPKHLITATGQRVTLRCSPRSGDLSVYWYQQSLDQGLQFLIQYYNGEERAKGNILERFSAQQFPDLHSELNLSSLELGDSALYFCASSVRSGSSYEQYFGPGTRLTVT.

This chain links TRBV4-1 with TRBJ1-2, with D uncertain. The CDR3 is made up of 14 amino acids. Trimming stripped 0 bases from V and 4 bases from J, with 9 bases between. Germline assignment: CDR1 MGHRA and CDR2 YSYEKL. CDR3 coding DNA: TGCGCCAGCAGCCAAGACGATGACGGCTATGGCTACACCTTC. Amino acids: CASSQDDDGYGYTF.

The chain joins TRBV29-1 to TRBJ1-2; 7 positions match TRBD1. CDR1 is SQVTM, CDR2 ANQGSEA, per germline. V lost 3 bases, J lost 3 bases, and 4 bases stayed unmatched. This CDR3 contains 13 residues. The CDR3 coding sequence is TGCAGCGTTGAGGCGGGGACAGACTATGGCTACACCTTC. Amino acids: CSVEAGTDYGYTF.

The chain is built from TRBV6-6 and TRBJ2-7; TRBD1 is a possible D gene (6 bases). The CDR3 has 12 residues. Germline lookup yields CDR1 MNHNY and CDR2 SVGAGI (reference sequence). Trimming took 11 bases from V and 3 from J, leaving 14 bases between them. The CDR3 DNA reads TGTGCCGGCGGACAGAGCATCTACGAGCAGTACTTC. This sequence encodes CAGGQSIYEQYF.

This chain links TRBV11-2 with TRBJ2-5; 12 positions match TRBD1. This CDR3 region has 16 residues. Germline trimming cut 3 bases from V and 5 bases from J; bases unmatched to any gene: 7. The germline V gene has CDR1 SGHAT and CDR2 FQNNGV. CDR3 protein: CASSFYGTGGAETQYF. The CDR3 coding sequence is TGTGCCAGCAGCTTTTACGGGACAGGGGGCGCGGAGACCCAGTACTTC.

The chain has TRBV7-2 and TRBJ2-3; 7 bases agree with TRBD2. Germline values: CDR1 SGHTA, CDR2 FQGNSA. The CDR3 length is 18 residues. Losses at the gene ends were 1 base for V and 2 bases for J; bases not matched to a gene: 12. CDR3 in amino acids: CASSLVWLTSAATDTQYF. The CDR3 DNA sequence: TGTGCCAGCAGCTTAGTGTGGCTCACTAGCGCAGCCACAGATACGCAGTATTTT.

This clone was seen just once. This CDR3 is CASSQGGSYGYTF. CDR3 sequence (DNA): TGTGCCAGCAGCCAGGGAGGGAGCTATGGCTACACCTTC. J is TRBJ1-2 and V is TRBV9, with D maybe TRBD1 (5 bases). This CDR3 contains 13 residues. The germline V and J ends were trimmed by 4 bases and 4 bases, with 11 bases remaining between them. Germline lookup yields CDR1 SGDLS and CDR2 YYNGEE.

The J gene is TRBJ1-1, the V gene TRBV7-9; possible D gene TRBD1, 5 bases. The CDR3 spans 15 residues. Trimming shortened V by 3 bases and J by 5 bases, and 16 bases separated the two germline ends. Germline lookup yields CDR1 SEHNR and CDR2 FQNEAQ (reference sequence). CDR3 protein: CASSFLPGRGTEAFF. The CDR3 nucleotides are TGTGCCAGCAGCTTTCTGCCAGGGCGGGGAACTGAAGCTTTCTTT.

This rearrangement joins TRBV7-6 to TRBJ1-1; D call uncertain. Trimming took 5 bases from V and 1 from J, leaving 20 bases between them. The CDR3 is 17 residues long. CDR1 and CDR2 from the germline V gene are SGHVS and FNYEAQ. As DNA, the CDR3 is TGTGCCAGCAGCCCAGCCTCCACATTCTCACGGAACACTGAAGCTTTCTTT. The encoded protein is CASSPASTFSRNTEAFF.

This chain connects TRBV6-5 to TRBJ1-2, with TRBD1 matching 10 bases. V was pared by 1 base and J by 6 bases, with 2 bases of the junction left unmatched. The germline gives CDR1 MNHEY, CDR2 SVGAGI. The CDR3 has 14 amino acids. CDR3 in amino acids: CASSYYGTGDGYTF. DNA of the CDR3: TGTGCCAGCAGTTACTATGGGACAGGGGATGGCTACACCTTC.

The chain joins TRBV7-9 to TRBJ2-7; a weak D match, TRBD1 (5 bases). V lost 1 base and J 3 bases, leaving 13 bases between the germline ends. The CDR3 is 15 amino acids. Germline values: CDR1 SEHNR, CDR2 FQNEAQ (reference sequence). The CDR3 DNA is TGTGCCAGCAGCTTAGTTCAGGGCAGCTTCTACGAGCAGTACTTC. Its translation: CASSLVQGSFYEQYF.

The rearrangement uses TRBV7-6 and TRBJ2-1, with 13 bases matching TRBD2. In germline, CDR1 is SGHVS, CDR2 FNYEAQ. This CDR3 region has 15 residues. J lost 8 bases, V lost 5 bases, and 6 bases had no gene match. The chain's CDR3 is CASSPGLAGDDEQFF. Written as DNA, the CDR3 is TGTGCCAGCAGCCCAGGACTAGCGGGAGACGATGAGCAGTTCTTC.

The chain uses TRBV7-6 and TRBJ2-7; TRBD1 aligns across 7 bases. The J segment lost 3 bases and the V segment lost 5 bases, leaving 13 bases of the junction unmatched. Germline V CDR1 and CDR2: SGHVS, FNYEAQ. This CDR3 has 16 amino acids. CDR3 sequence: CASSLKPTGVGYEQYF. In nucleotides, the CDR3 is TGTGCCAGCAGCCTCAAACCCACAGGGGTGGGCTACGAGCAGTACTTC.

The chain couples TRBV28 to TRBJ2-6, with D perhaps matching TRBD1 or TRBD2 (5 bases each). The CDR3 has 19 amino acids. Germline V gene lookup returns CDR1 MDHEN and CDR2 SYDVKM. V lost 2 bases, J lost 4 bases, and 21 bases lay in between. The CDR3 region is CASSLGLRDDLGGANVLTF. The CDR3 DNA reads TGTGCCAGCAGTTTAGGTCTCCGGGACGACTTGGGGGGGGCCAACGTCCTGACTTTC.

V usage is TRBV28 and J usage is TRBJ2-3, with 10 bases that match TRBD2. The germline gives CDR1 MDHEN, CDR2 SYDVKM. The CDR3 extends over 15 amino acids. Trimming removed 5 bases from V and 2 bases from J; junction bases left unmatched: 4. The CDR3 sequence is CASSSGRAITDTQYF. CDR3 sequence (DNA): TGTGCCAGCAGTAGCGGGAGGGCGATCACAGATACGCAGTATTTT.

The chain uses TRBV7-9 and TRBJ2-7, with TRBD1 as a possible D gene (6 bases). Germline V gene sequence: CDR1 SEHNR, CDR2 FQNEAQ (reference sequence). CDR3 length equals 18 residues. Trimming removed 5 bases at V and 1 base at J, with 24 bases between. CDR3 protein: CASSVHPNRVTKSYEQYF. CDR3 bases: TGTGCCAGCAGCGTACACCCTAACAGGGTTACTAAATCCTACGAGCAGTACTTC.